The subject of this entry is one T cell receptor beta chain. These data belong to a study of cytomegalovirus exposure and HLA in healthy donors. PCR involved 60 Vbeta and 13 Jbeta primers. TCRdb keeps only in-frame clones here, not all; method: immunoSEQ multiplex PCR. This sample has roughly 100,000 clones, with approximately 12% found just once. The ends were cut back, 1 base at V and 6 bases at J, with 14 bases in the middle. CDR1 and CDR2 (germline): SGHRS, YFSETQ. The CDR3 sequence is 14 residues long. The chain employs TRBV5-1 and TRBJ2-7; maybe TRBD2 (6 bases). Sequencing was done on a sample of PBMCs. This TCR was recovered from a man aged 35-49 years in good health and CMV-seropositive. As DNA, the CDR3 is TGCGCCAGCAGCTTGAGCGCCCCCGGGGGCGAGCAGTACTTC. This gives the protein CASSLSAPGGEQYF.